These 22 T cell receptor beta chains originate from one sample sequenced in a study of CD4+ T cells in melanoma. TCRdb's copy holds only in-frame clones and misses some; the assay was immunoSEQ multiplex PCR. Here the sample spans fewer than 20,000 clones, 83% being singletons. The sample was cells from a culture (not recorded whether cultured in vitro). The receptors shown here come from a human donor with melanoma.

The V and J genes are TRBV6-7 and TRBJ2-5; 15 positions agree with TRBD2. TRBV6-7 is given ORF status, its function remaining uncertain. The CDR3 sequence is 20 residues long. Unmatched junction bases numbered 12, after V lost 2 bases and J lost 2 bases. CDR3 bases: TGTGCCAGCAGTTACCAAGGCGGACTAGCGGGGGGGGAATGGCAAGAGACCCAGTACTTC. The encoded protein is CASSYQGGLAGGEWQETQYF.

This clone was found once. This chain uses TRBV14 with TRBJ2-5, with 8 bases identical to TRBD1. The DNA end lines up better with TRBJ2-7; the J call may be wrong. The germline CDR1 and CDR2 sequences are SGHDN and FVKESK. The CDR3 totals 13 residues. The DNA for the CDR3 is TGTGCCAGCAGGTCCGGACAGGGCCGCGAGCAGTACTTC. Its protein is CASRSGQGREQYF.

The chain carries TRBV10-1 and TRBJ2-3; no definite D call. From germline, CDR1 is WNHNN and CDR2 SYGVQD (reference sequence). Trimming removed 3 bases at V and 7 bases at J, with 11 bases between. CDR3 length equals 13 residues. The CDR3 here is CASSEERRHTQYF. CDR3 in DNA: TGCGCCAGCAGTGAAGAGCGCCGCCATACGCAGTATTTT.

The rearrangement joins TRBV29-1 to TRBJ2-2; D might be TRBD1 (5 bases). Germline lookup yields CDR1 SQVTM and CDR2 ANQGSEA. V was shortened by 5 bases and J by 5 bases, with 6 bases between the two germline ends. The CDR3 is 11 residues long. The CDR3 DNA follows: TGCAGCGTTTCAGGGACCGGGGAGCTGTTTTTT. Protein: CSVSGTGELFF.

The chain links TRBV27 to TRBJ2-6; possibly TRBD2 for D (5 bases). The V end was cut by 3 bases, the J end by 4 bases, with 13 bases between. This CDR3 has 16 residues. The germline gives CDR1 MNHEY, CDR2 SMNVEV (reference sequence). CDR3 nucleotides: TGTGCCAGCAGTTTGCGGGCACGAAGAGGGGCCAACGTCCTGACTTTC. Translated, it gives CASSLRARRGANVLTF.

This clone was picked up one time. V gene TRBV12-5 combines with J gene TRBJ1-2, with D uncertain. The CDR3 covers 13 residues. Trimming cost V 2 bases and J 7 bases, with 11 bases left between them. CDR1 LGHNT and CDR2 FRNRAP come from the germline V gene. The CDR3 sequence is CASGLHNAGGYTF. The CDR3 DNA is TGTGCTAGTGGTTTGCACAATGCGGGTGGCTACACCTTC.

The J gene is TRBJ1-5, the V gene TRBV2, with TRBD1 matching 8 bases. The CDR3 sequence is 15 residues long. CDR1 is SNHLY, CDR2 FYNNEI, per germline. V shed 8 bases, J shed 2 bases, and the junction held 8 bases outside the gene matches. The CDR3 DNA follows: TGTGCCAGCGGCCTGGAGGGACAGGGCAATCAGCCCCAGCATTTT. It translates to CASGLEGQGNQPQHF.

The chain recombines TRBV30 with TRBJ2-7; 11 bases match TRBD1. The CDR3 length is 13 residues. The V and J ends lost 1 base and 13 bases, in that order; junction bases with no gene match: 9. Germline values: CDR1 GTSNPN, CDR2 SVGIG (reference sequence). The CDR3 reads CAWSGTGTGGLYF. Here the CDR3 DNA reads TGTGCCTGGAGTGGGACCGGGACAGGGGGGCTCTACTTC.

The V and J genes are TRBV30 and TRBJ1-4; D is perhaps TRBD1 (5 bases). Germline CDR1 reads GTSNPN; CDR2 reads SVGIG (reference sequence). Deletions cut 6 bases from V and 3 bases from J, with 17 bases between. The CDR3 spans 15 residues. The CDR3 region is CACKPPTVANEKLFF. The DNA for the CDR3 is TGTGCCTGCAAACCCCCGACAGTGGCTAATGAAAAACTGTTTTTT.

This clone has just a few counts. The J gene is TRBJ1-2, the V gene TRBV6-1; no clear D gene. The CDR3 covers 12 residues. The V and J ends lost 3 bases and 8 bases respectively, with 10 bases between them. The germline gives CDR1 MNHNS, CDR2 SASEGT. The CDR3 bases are TGTGCCAGCAGTGATTTTTTGTTAGGCTACACCTTC. Amino acids: CASSDFLLGYTF.

The gene calls are TRBV5-1 and TRBJ1-6, with no clear D. The CDR3 totals 13 residues. V was cut by 4 bases and J by 7 bases, with 9 bases left in between. Germline CDR1 reads SGHRS; CDR2 reads YFSETQ. CDR3 DNA: TGCGCCAGCAGCCTAGAAGGGAATTCACCCCTCCACTTT. This sequence encodes CASSLEGNSPLHF.

The gene calls are TRBV27 and TRBJ2-3; 10 nucleotides agree with TRBD1. V dropped 3 bases and J dropped 2; count of bases not matched to a gene: 8. The CDR3 sequence is 17 residues long. The V gene's germline CDR1 is MNHEY and CDR2 SMNVEV (reference sequence). The CDR3 region has the DNA TGTGCCAGCAGTTTTACCGGGACAGGGGTTTTCACAGATACGCAGTATTTT. Translation: CASSFTGTGVFTDTQYF.

This chain connects TRBV4-2 to TRBJ1-1; D may be TRBD1 (5 bases). This CDR3 has 16 amino acids. Trimming took off 2 bases at V and 5 bases at J, with 18 bases between the two ends. Germline values: CDR1 LGHNA, CDR2 YNFKEQ. CDR3 DNA sequence: TGTGCCAGCAGCCAACAAGGTAGGGCCCGGGGGACTGAAGCTTTCTTT. It codes for CASSQQGRARGTEAFF.

DNA for the CDR3: TGCGCCAGCAGCTTACAGGGGGCGACCGGGGAGCTGTTTTTT. Translated: CASSLQGATGELFF. This sequence joins TRBV5-1 and TRBJ2-2; 9 bases line up with TRBD1. CDR3 length equals 14 residues. Per the germline V gene, CDR1 is SGHRS and CDR2 is YFSETQ. V shed 2 bases and J 5 bases; nucleotides not matched to a gene: 1. The whole variable domain, filled in from reference TRBV5-1 and TRBJ2-2, reads KAGVTQTPRYLIKTRGQQVTLSCSPISGHRSVSWYQQTPGQGLQFLFEYFSETQRNKGNFPGRFSGRQFSNSRSEMNVSTLELGDSALYLCASSLQGATGELFFGEGSRLTVL.

The CDR3 loop is CASSLQVQETQYF. CDR3 coding DNA: TGTGCCAGCAGCTTACAGGTACAAGAGACCCAGTACTTC. The V call is TRBV5-5, the J call TRBJ2-5, with D perhaps TRBD1 (5 bases). This CDR3 spans 13 amino acids. Trimming cost V 2 bases and J 2 bases, with 7 bases left between them. Germline V gives CDR1 SGHKS, CDR2 YYEKEE (reference sequence).

J is TRBJ2-3 and V is TRBV6-4; 7 bases are a match to TRBD2. The CDR3 is 14 amino acids. The trim removed 5 bases at V and 1 base at J, leaving 3 bases unmatched. CDR1 is MRHNA, CDR2 SNTAGT, per germline. In DNA form, the CDR3 reads TGTGCCAGCAGTTTGAGCGGGGGCACAGATACGCAGTATTTT. Translation: CASSLSGGTDTQYF.

The CDR3 protein is CASKTSGGLRDTQYF. CDR3 DNA: TGTGCCAGCAAGACTAGCGGGGGGCTAAGAGATACGCAGTATTTT. The genes are TRBV2 and TRBJ2-3, with 13 bases that match TRBD2. Trimming took 7 bases from V and 5 from J; bases not matched to a gene: 6. Per the germline V gene, CDR1 is SNHLY and CDR2 is FYNNEI. This CDR3 contains 15 residues. Supplemented by reference TRBV2 and TRBJ2-3, the full variable domain reads EPEVTQTPSHQVTQMGQEVILRCVPISNHLYFYWYRQILGQKVEFLVSFYNNEISEKSEIFDDQFSVERPDGSNFTLKIRSTKLEDSAMYFCASKTSGGLRDTQYFGPGTRLTVL.

The chain has TRBV6-1 and TRBJ2-7, with 11 bases identical to TRBD2. The germline CDR1 and CDR2 sequences are MNHNS and SASEGT. The trim removed 5 bases at V and 9 bases at J, leaving 6 bases unmatched. There are 13 residues in the CDR3. CDR3 sequence reads: CASSLTSGGAQYF. The CDR3 DNA sequence: TGTGCCAGCAGTCTCACTAGCGGGGGAGCGCAGTACTTC.

This clone turned up a few times. The chain links TRBV6-1 to TRBJ2-2; 9 bases match TRBD2. V was clipped by 8 bases and J by 4 bases; unmatched bases: 14. The CDR3 consists of 17 residues. Looked up from germline, CDR1 is MNHNS and CDR2 is SASEGT. The CDR3 sequence is CASGEDLAGGPTGELFF. CDR3 in DNA: TGTGCCAGCGGGGAAGATCTGGCGGGGGGGCCCACCGGGGAGCTGTTTTTT.

V gene TRBV7-3 combines with J gene TRBJ2-3; TRBD1 agrees at 8 bases. This CDR3 contains 15 residues. CDR1 and CDR2 (germline): SGHTA, FQGTGA. Germline trimming cut 5 bases from V and 0 bases from J; bases unmatched to any gene: 4. CDR3: CASSRTGTSTDTQYF. The CDR3 nucleotides read TGTGCCAGCAGCCGGACAGGGACGAGCACAGATACGCAGTATTTT.

The V call is TRBV19, the J call TRBJ2-3; D unresolved. Germline V gives CDR1 LNHDA, CDR2 SQIVND (reference sequence). The CDR3 is made up of 14 amino acids. The V end was cut by 8 bases, the J end by 0 bases, with 12 bases between. In DNA, the CDR3 is TGTGCCAGTTTAGATCTGTCTAGCACAGATACGCAGTATTTT. Its protein product is CASLDLSSTDTQYF.

The chain uses TRBV9 and TRBJ1-5; possible D gene TRBD1, 5 bases. V lost 3 bases and J lost 3, with 13 bases in between. The germline V gene has CDR1 SGDLS and CDR2 YYNGEE. This CDR3 contains 15 residues. Written as DNA, the CDR3 is TGTGCCAGCAGCGGCAGGGACGGCTACAATCAGCCCCAGCATTTT. Translated: CASSGRDGYNQPQHF.